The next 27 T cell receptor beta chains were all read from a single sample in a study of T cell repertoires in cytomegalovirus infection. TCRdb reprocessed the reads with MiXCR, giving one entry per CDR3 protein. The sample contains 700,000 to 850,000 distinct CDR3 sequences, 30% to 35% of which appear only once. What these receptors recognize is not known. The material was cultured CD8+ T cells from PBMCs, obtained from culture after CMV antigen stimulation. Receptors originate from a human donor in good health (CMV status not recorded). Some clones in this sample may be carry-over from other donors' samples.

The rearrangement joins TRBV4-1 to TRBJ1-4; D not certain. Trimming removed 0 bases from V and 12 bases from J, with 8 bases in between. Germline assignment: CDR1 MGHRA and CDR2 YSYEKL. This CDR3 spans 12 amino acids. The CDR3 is CASSQEYRELFF. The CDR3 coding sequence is TGCGCCAGCAGCCAAGAATATCGAGAACTGTTTTTT.

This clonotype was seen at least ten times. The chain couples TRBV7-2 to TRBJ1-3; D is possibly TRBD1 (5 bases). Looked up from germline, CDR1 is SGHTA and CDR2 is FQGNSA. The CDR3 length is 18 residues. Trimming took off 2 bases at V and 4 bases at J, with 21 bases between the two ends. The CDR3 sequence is CASSLSAGILCRGNTIYF. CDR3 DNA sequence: TGTGCCAGCAGCTTATCGGCAGGGATCCTCTGTAGGGGAAACACCATATATTTT.

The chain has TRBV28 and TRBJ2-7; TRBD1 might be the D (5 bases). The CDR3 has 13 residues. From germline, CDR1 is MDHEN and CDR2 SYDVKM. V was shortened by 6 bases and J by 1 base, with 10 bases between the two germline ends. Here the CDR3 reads CASSQPGSYEQYV. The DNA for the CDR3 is TGTGCCAGCAGCCAACCAGGGTCCTACGAGCAGTACGTC.

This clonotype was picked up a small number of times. CDR3 in amino acids: CASSGFEQFF. The CDR3, as DNA: TGTGCCAGCAGTGGGTTCGAGCAGTTCTTC. This sequence joins TRBV2 and TRBJ2-1; no clear D. This CDR3 spans 10 amino acids. The ends were cut back, 4 bases at V and 10 bases at J, with 5 bases in the middle. From germline, CDR1 is SNHLY and CDR2 FYNNEI.

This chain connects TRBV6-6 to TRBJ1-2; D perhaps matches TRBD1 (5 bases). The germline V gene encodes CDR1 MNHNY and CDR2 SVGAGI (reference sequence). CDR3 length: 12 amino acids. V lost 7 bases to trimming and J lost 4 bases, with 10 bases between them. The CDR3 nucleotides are TGTGCCAGCAATGGGGGGTTCTATGGCTACACCTTC. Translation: CASNGGFYGYTF.

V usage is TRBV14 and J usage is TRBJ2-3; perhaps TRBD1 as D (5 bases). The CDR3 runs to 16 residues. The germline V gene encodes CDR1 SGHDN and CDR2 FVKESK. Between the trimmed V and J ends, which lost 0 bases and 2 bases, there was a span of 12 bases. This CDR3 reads CASSQDIYRHTDTQYF. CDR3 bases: TGTGCCAGCAGCCAAGATATTTACAGGCACACAGATACGCAGTATTTT.

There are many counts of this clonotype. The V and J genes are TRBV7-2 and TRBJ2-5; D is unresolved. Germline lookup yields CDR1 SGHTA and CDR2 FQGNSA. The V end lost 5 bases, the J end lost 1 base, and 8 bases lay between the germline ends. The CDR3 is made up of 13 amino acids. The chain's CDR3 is CASSARLQETQYF. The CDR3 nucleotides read TGTGCCAGCAGCGCTCGCCTCCAAGAGACCCAGTACTTC.

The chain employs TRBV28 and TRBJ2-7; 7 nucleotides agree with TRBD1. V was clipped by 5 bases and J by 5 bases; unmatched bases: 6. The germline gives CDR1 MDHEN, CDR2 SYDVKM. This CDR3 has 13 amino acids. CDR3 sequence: CASSPLGGNEQYV. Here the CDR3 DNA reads TGTGCCAGCAGTCCTTTAGGGGGCAACGAGCAGTACGTC.

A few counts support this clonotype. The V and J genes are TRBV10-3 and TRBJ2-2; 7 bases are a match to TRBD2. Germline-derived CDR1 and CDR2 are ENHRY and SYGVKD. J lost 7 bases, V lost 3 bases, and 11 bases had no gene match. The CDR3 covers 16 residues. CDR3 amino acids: CAISEEISGEGGELFF. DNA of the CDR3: TGTGCCATCAGTGAAGAGATCAGCGGGGAAGGCGGGGAGCTGTTTTTT.

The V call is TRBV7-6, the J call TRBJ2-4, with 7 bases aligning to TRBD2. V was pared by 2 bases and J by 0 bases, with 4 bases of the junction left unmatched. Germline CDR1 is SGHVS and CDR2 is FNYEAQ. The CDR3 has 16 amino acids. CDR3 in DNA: TGTGCCAGCAGCTTAACTAGCGTCCTAGCCAAAAACATTCAGTACTTC. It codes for CASSLTSVLAKNIQYF.

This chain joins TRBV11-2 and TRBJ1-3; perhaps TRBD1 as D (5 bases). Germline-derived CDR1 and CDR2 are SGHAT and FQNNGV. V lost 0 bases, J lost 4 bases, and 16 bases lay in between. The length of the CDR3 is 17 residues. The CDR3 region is CASSLEEGSSLGNTIYF. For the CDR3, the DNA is TGTGCCAGCAGCTTAGAGGAGGGGTCCTCTCTGGGAAACACCATATATTTT.

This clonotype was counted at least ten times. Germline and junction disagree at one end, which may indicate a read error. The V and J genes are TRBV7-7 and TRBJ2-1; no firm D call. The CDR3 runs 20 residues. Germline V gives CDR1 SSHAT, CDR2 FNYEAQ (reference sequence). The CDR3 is CASSSLLGTDPPFLYNEQFF. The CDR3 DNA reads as TGTGCTAGCAGCTCACTCCTAGGAACGGACCCGCCGTTTCTCTACAATGAGCAGTTCTTC.

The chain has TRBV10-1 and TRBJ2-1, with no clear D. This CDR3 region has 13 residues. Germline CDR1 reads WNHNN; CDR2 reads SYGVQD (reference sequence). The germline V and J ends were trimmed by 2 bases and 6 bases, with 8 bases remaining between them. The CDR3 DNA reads TGCGCCAGCAGTGAGCCCCCAACCAATGAGCAGTTCTTC. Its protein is CASSEPPTNEQFF.

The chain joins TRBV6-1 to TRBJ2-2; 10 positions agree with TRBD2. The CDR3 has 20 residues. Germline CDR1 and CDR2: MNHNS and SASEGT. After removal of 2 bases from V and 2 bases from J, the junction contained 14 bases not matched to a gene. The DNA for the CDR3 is TGTGCCAGCAGTGAAACCCGACCCTTTAGCGGGGGGCCCAACACCGGGGAGCTGTTTTTT. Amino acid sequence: CASSETRPFSGGPNTGELFF.

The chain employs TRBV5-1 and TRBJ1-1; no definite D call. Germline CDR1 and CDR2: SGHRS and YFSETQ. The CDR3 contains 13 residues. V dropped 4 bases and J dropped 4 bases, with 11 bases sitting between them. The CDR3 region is CASSPRVATEAFF. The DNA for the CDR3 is TGCGCCAGCAGCCCCCGGGTGGCCACTGAAGCTTTCTTT.

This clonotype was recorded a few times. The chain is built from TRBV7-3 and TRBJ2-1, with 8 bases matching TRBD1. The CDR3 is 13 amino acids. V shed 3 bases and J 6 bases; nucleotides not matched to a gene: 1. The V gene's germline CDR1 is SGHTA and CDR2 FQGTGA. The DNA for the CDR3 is TGTGCCAGCAGCTTCCAGGGGGCCAATGAGCAGTTCTTC. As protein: CASSFQGANEQFF.

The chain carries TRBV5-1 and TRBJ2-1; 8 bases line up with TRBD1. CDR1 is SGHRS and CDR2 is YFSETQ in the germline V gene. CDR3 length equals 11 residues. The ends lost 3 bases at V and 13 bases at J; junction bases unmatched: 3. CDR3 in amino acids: CASSYGTGQFF. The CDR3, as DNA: TGCGCCAGCAGCTACGGGACAGGACAGTTCTTC. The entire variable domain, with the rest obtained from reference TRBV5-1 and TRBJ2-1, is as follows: KAGVTQTPRYLIKTRGQQVTLSCSPISGHRSVSWYQQTPGQGLQFLFEYFSETQRNKGNFPGRFSGRQFSNSRSEMNVSTLELGDSALYLCASSYGTGQFFGPGTRLTVL.

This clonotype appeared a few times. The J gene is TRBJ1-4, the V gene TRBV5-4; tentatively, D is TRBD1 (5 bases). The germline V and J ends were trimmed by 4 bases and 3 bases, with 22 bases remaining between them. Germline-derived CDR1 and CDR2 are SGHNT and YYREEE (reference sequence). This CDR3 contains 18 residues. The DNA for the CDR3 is TGTGCCAGCAGCAATTTGACAGCCATCTCTCTTGCTAATGAAAAACTGTTTTTT. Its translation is CASSNLTAISLANEKLFF.

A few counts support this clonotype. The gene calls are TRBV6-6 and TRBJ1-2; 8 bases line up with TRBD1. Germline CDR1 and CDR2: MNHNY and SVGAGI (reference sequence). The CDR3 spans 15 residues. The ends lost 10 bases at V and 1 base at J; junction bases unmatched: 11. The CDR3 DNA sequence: TGTGCCACCTACGGGGGGGACAGGATTAACTATGGCTACACCTTC. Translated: CATYGGDRINYGYTF.

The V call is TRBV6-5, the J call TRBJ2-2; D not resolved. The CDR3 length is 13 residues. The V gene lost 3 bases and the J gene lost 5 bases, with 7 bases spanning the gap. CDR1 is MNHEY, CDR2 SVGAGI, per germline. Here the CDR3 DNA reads TGTGCCAGCAGTTATCAGGAGACCGGGGAGCTGTTTTTT. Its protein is CASSYQETGELFF.

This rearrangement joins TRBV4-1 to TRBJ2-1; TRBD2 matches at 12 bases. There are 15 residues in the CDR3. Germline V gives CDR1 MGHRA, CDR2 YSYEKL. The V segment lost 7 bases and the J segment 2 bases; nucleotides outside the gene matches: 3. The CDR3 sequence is CASNPSGGAYNEQFF. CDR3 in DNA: TGCGCCAGCAACCCTAGCGGGGGGGCCTACAATGAGCAGTTCTTC.

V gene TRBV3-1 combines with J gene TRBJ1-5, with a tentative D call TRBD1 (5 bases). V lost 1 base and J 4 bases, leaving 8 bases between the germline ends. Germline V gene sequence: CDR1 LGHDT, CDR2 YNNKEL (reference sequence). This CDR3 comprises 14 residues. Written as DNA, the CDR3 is TGTGCCAGCAGCCAAGGAACAGGTAATCAGCCCCAGCATTTT. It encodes CASSQGTGNQPQHF. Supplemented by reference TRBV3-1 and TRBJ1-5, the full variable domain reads DTAVSQTPKYLVTQMGNDKSIKCEQNLGHDTMYWYKQDSKKFLKIMFSYNNKELIINETVPNRFSPKSPDKAHLNLHINSLELGDSAVYFCASSQGTGNQPQHFGDGTRLSIL.

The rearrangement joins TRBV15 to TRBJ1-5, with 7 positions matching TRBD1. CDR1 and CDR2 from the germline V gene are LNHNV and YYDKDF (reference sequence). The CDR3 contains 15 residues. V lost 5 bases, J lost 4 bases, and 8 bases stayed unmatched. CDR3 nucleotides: TGTGCCACCAGCTCGGAGGGGGCGGTTAATCAGCCCCAGCATTTT. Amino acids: CATSSEGAVNQPQHF.

Written as DNA, the CDR3 is TGTGCCATCACCCCGGGAGGGGAGACAAGCTCCTACAATGAGCAGTTCTTC. It yields the protein CAITPGGETSSYNEQFF. The rearrangement joins TRBV10-3 to TRBJ2-1; 8 bases align to TRBD2. The CDR3 sequence is 17 residues long. J was trimmed by 0 bases and V by 7 bases; bases with no gene match: 11. Germline V gives CDR1 ENHRY, CDR2 SYGVKD.

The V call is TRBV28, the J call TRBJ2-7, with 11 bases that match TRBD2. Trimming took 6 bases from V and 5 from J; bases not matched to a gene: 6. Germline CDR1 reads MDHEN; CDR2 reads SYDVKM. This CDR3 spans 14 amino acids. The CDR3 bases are TGTGCCAGCAGCCAACTAGCGGGAGATGACGAGCAGTACTTC. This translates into CASSQLAGDDEQYF.

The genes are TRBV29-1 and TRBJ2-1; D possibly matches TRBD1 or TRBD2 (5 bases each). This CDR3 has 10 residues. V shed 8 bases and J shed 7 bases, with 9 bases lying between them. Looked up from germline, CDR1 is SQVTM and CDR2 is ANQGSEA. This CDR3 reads CSSGGNEQFF. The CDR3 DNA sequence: TGCAGCTCTGGGGGAAATGAGCAGTTCTTC.

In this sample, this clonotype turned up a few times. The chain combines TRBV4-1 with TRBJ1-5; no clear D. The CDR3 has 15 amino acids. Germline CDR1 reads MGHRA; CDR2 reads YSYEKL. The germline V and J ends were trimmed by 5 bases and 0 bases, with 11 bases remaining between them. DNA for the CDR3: TGCGCCAGCAGCAGAGCTCCAGGTAGCAATCAGCCCCAGCATTTT. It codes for CASSRAPGSNQPQHF.